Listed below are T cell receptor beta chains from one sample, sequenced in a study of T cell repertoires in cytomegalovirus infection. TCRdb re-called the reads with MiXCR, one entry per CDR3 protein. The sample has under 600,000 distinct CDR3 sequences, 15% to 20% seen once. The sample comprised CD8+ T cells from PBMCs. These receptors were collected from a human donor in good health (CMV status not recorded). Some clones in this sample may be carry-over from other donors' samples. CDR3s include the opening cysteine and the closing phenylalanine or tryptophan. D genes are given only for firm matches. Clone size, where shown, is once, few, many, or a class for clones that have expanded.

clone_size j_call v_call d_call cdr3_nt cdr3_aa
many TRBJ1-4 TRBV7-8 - TGTGCCAGCAGCCAAAGGCAGGGGACCTATGAAAAACTGTTTTTT CASSQRQGTYEKLFF
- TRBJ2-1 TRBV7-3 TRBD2 TGTGCCAGCAGCTTAACGGGAGGGCCCCTTCCGTATGAGCAGTTCTTC CASSLTGGPLPYEQFF
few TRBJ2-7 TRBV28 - TGTGCCAGCACCTCGACAGGGAGGGGGGACGAGCAGTACTTC CASTSTGRGDEQYF
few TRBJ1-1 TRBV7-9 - TGTGCCAGCAGCCCCATTACCGGCGGCACTGAAGCTTTCTTT CASSPITGGTEAFF
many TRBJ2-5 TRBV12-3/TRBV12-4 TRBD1 TGTGCCAGCAGCTTTCGAGGACAGGAAGAGACCCAGTACTTC CASSFRGQEETQYF
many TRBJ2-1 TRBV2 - TGTGCCAGCAGTACGACCCAGGACATCCCCAATGAGCAGTTCTTC CASSTTQDIPNEQFF
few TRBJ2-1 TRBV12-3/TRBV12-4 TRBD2 TGTGCCAGCAGACTACTAGCGGGGGGGAAAAATGAGCAGTTCTTC CASRLLAGGKNEQFF
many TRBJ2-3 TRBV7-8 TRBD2 TGTGCCAGCAGCTCCCCCGGAAGCGGGGGCACAGATACGCAGTATTTT CASSSPGSGGTDTQYF
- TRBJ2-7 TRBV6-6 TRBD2 TGTGCCAGCAGTTACCTTACTAGCGGGAGTTTCTACGAGCAGTACTTC CASSYLTSGSFYEQYF
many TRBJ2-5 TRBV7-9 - TGTGCCAGCAACAATGGCAGGGAACGGGAGACCCAGTACTTC CASNNGRERETQYF
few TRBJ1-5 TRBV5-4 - TGTGCCAGCAGCTTCATGGGGGGAAACCAGCCCCAGCATTTT CASSFMGGNQPQHF
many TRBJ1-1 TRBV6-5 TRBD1 TGTGCCAGCAGTTACTCGGGGACAGGGGGTTTCTTT CASSYSGTGGFF
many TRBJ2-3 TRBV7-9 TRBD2 TGTGCCAGCATCCCGGAGGGACTAGCGGGCACAGATACGCAGTATTTT CASIPEGLAGTDTQYF
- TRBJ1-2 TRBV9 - TGTGCCAGCAGCGCAGACGGGGACAAGGGGCATCATGGCTACACCTTC CASSADGDKGHHGYTF
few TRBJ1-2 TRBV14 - TGTGCCAGCAGCCAAGATCTGAAAATCTCACCTTTTAACTATGGCTACACCTTC CASSQDLKISPFNYGYTF
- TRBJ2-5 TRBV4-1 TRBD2 TGCGCCAGCAGCCATCCTATGTCTAGCGGCTTACAAGAGACCCAGTACTTC CASSHPMSSGLQETQYF
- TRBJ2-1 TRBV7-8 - TGTGCCAGCAGCTTAGTGCAGGTCAATGAGCAGTTCTTC CASSLVQVNEQFF
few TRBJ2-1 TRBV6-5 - TGTGCCAGCAGTTACCTAGCCCCGTACAATGAGCAGTTCTTC CASSYLAPYNEQFF
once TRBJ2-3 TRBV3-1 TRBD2 TGTGCCAGCAGCCAAGATCATGGGCTAGCGGGAGCAGATACGCAGTATTTT CASSQDHGLAGADTQYF
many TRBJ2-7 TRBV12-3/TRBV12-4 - TGTGCCAGCAGTTTACCCCCGAGAGAGCAGTACTTC CASSLPPREQYF
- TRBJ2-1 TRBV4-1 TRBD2 TGCGCCAGCAGCCATCCACGGACTAGCGGGAGGTCGAATGAGCAGTTCTTC CASSHPRTSGRSNEQFF
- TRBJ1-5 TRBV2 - TGTGCCAGCAGTGAATCGGGCAGAGAAAGTTCACCCCAGCATTTT CASSESGRESSPQHF
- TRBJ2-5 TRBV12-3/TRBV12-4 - TGTGCCAGCAGTTTAGTTCCAGGGGTAGGGCAAGAGACCCAGTACTTC CASSLVPGVGQETQYF
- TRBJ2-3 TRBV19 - TGTGCCAGTAGTATAGGTGGCGGCCACACAGATACGCAGTATTTT CASSIGGGHTDTQYF
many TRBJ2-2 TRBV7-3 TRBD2 TGTGCCAGCAGCCCGGGACTAGCGGGGGATTATAACACCGGGGAGCTGTTTTTT CASSPGLAGDYNTGELFF